Listed below are T cell receptor beta chains from one sample, sequenced in a study of cytomegalovirus exposure and HLA in healthy donors. Repertoires were generated with immunoSEQ multiplex PCR, while TCRdb's copy carries only in-frame clones and drops some. The sample table sets out about 190,000 clones. The sequencing input was PBMCs. The receptors here all came from a woman aged 25 to 39 in good health and CMV-seropositive. Each CDR3 is given with its conserved first and last residue. A D gene is named only where the DNA matches it firmly.

>TRBV4-3|TRBJ2-6|-
TGCGCCAGCAGCCAAGGCGGGACCGGGGCCAACGTCCTGACTTTC
CASSQGGTGANVLTF
>TRBV7-9|TRBJ2-5|TRBD1
TGTGCCAGCAGCTCCCGACAGGGGCAAGAGACCCAGTACTTC
CASSSRQGQETQYF
>TRBV15|TRBJ2-7|-
TGTGCCACCAGCAGAATTTTAGGGGACGAGCAGTACTTC
CATSRILGDEQYF
>TRBV10-1|TRBJ2-7|-
TGCGCCAGCAGTGAGGCCGGCAGGGCCTACGAGCAGTACTTC
CASSEAGRAYEQYF
>TRBV30|TRBJ1-5|-
TGTGCCTGGAACTTAAACGGCAATCAGCCCCAGCATTTT
CAWNLNGNQPQHF
>TRBV10-3|TRBJ2-1|TRBD2
TGTGCCATCAGTGAGAGGCGGGAGGCTAACAATGAGCAGTTCTTC
CAISERREANNEQFF
>TRBV5-1|TRBJ2-7|-
TGCGCCAGCAGGCCCCTAGCGTCTAACGAGCAGTACTTC
CASRPLASNEQYF
>TRBV6-1|TRBJ2-3|TRBD2
TGTGCCAGCATAGGTAGCGGGAGTACAGATACGCAGTATTTT
CASIGSGSTDTQYF
>TRBV4-2|TRBJ2-5|TRBD2
TGTGCCAGCAGCCAAGATCGGGATAGCGGGGATACCCAAGAGACCCAGTACTTC
CASSQDRDSGDTQETQYF
>TRBV7-2|TRBJ1-5|TRBD1
TGTGCCAGCAGCTTAGGAGGACAGGGCCATCAGCCCCAGCATTTT
CASSLGGQGHQPQHF
>TRBV11-2|TRBJ1-4|-
TGTGCCAGCAATGAGCCAACTAATGAAAAACTGTTTTTT
CASNEPTNEKLFF
>TRBV7-9|TRBJ1-2|-
TGTGCCAGCAGCTTAAACTACTATGGCTACACCTTC
CASSLNYYGYTF
>TRBV9|TRBJ2-7|-
TGTGCCAGCAGCGGGACTTTCGAAGGCGAGCAGTACTTC
CASSGTFEGEQYF
>TRBV28|TRBJ1-2|-
TGTGCCAGCAGTTACCCCTCGGGGAACTATGGCTACACCTTC
CASSYPSGNYGYTF
>TRBV19|TRBJ1-1|-
TGTGCCAGTAGTAGGGGTTGGACTCAGAACACTGAAGCTTTCTTT
CASSRGWTQNTEAFF
>TRBV6-6|TRBJ2-4|TRBD1
TGTGCCAGCAGGCGACAGGGGCAAGCCAAAAACATTCAGTACTTC
CASRRQGQAKNIQYF
>TRBV28|TRBJ2-7|TRBD1
TGTGCCTCGTGTTCCGGGACAGGGGGCAACCTTTACGAGCAGTACTTC
CASCSGTGGNLYEQYF
>TRBV5-4|TRBJ2-4|-
TGTGCCAGCAGCTCGATGACAGAAGCCAAAAACATTCAGTACTTC
CASSSMTEAKNIQYF
>TRBV11-2|TRBJ2-7|-
TGTGCCAGCAGTTCCCGGCGCGGCTCCTACGAGCAGTACTTC
CASSSRRGSYEQYF
>TRBV5-1|TRBJ2-7|-
TGCGCCAGCAGCTTGGTAGCAGGGTACGACGAGCAGTACTTC
CASSLVAGYDEQYF
>TRBV6-5|TRBJ2-7|-
TGTGCCAGCAAAGGAATCCAGGGCTCCTACGAGCAGTACTTC
CASKGIQGSYEQYF
>TRBV6-5|TRBJ1-6|TRBD1
TGTGCCAGCAGTTACTCGATGACAGGGTTCGATTCACCCCTCCACTTT
CASSYSMTGFDSPLHF
>TRBV13|TRBJ2-7|TRBD1
TGTGCCAGCAGCGCACGCAGGGGGTACGAGCAGTACTTC
CASSARRGYEQYF
>TRBV28|TRBJ1-5|-
TGTGCCAGCAGTGCTATCCCTCAGCCCCAGCATTTT
CASSAIPQPQHF
>TRBV11-3|TRBJ2-7|TRBD2
TGTGCCAGCAGCTTAGGACTAGCGGGCTTCCGGGACGAGCAGTACTTC
CASSLGLAGFRDEQYF
>TRBV6-5|TRBJ2-1|-
TGTGCCAGCAGTTACGGCGGGGCTTACAATGAGCAGTTCTTC
CASSYGGAYNEQFF
>TRBV18|TRBJ1-2|-
TGTGCCAGCTCGCACAATTCCGACAGGAACACTAACTATGGCTACACCTTC
CASSHNSDRNTNYGYTF
>TRBV27|TRBJ2-5|-
TGTGCCAGCAGTTTGTATGGCCGCAGGACTAACCGAAATCAAGAGACCCAGTACTTC
CASSLYGRRTNRNQETQYF
>TRBV4-1|TRBJ2-1|TRBD2
TGCGCCAGCAGCCAAGACGTCCAAAGGACTAGCTTAAGGCTTAGTGAGCAGTTCTTC
CASSQDVQRTSLRLSEQFF
>TRBV29-1|TRBJ2-7|-
TGCAGCGTTGGGACGGGCAGGGGTGGTTACGAGCAGTACTTC
CSVGTGRGGYEQYF
>TRBV19|TRBJ2-5|-
TGTGCCAGTAGTATCATGACAGTCCAAGAGACCCAGTACTTC
CASSIMTVQETQYF
>TRBV5-4|TRBJ2-5|TRBD2
TGTGCCAGCAGCATACTAGCGGTCGGGGAGACCCAGTACTTC
CASSILAVGETQYF
>TRBV7-2|TRBJ2-7|-
TGTGCCAGCAGCTTAGCGCTGCGGAGTCTCTACGAGCAGTACTTC
CASSLALRSLYEQYF
>TRBV9|TRBJ1-1|-
TGTGCCAGCAGCGTAGTAACACAGGGCCACACTGAAGCTTTCTTT
CASSVVTQGHTEAFF
>TRBV28|TRBJ2-2|-
TGTGCCAGCAGTTTGAGGAGATTGGCCGGGGAGCTGTTTTTT
CASSLRRLAGELFF
>TRBV7-9|TRBJ2-2|TRBD1
TGTGCCAGCAGCCCTCCGGGACAGGGAACCGGGGAGCTGTTTTTT
CASSPPGQGTGELFF
>TRBV29-1|TRBJ2-7|-
TGCAGCGTTGTAAGGACACTCTCCTACGAGCAGTACTTC
CSVVRTLSYEQYF
>TRBV7-9|TRBJ2-7|TRBD1
TGTGCCACCCGCCCGACGGGACAGGGGTTTGGCGAGCAGTACTTC
CATRPTGQGFGEQYF
>TRBV6-1|TRBJ2-7|-
TGTGCCAGCTCCAGGGGACGGAACTACGAGCAGTACTTT
CASSRGRNYEQYF
>TRBV19|TRBJ1-5|TRBD1
TGTGCCAGTAGTACGTCCCGGGACAGTTTGGGACAGCCCCAGCATTTT
CASSTSRDSLGQPQHF
>TRBV29-1|TRBJ1-2|-
TGCAGCGTTGAAGACGACAGAAGCTATGGCTACACCTTC
CSVEDDRSYGYTF
>TRBV7-7|TRBJ2-1|TRBD2
TGTGCCAGCAGCCTAGGGACTAGCGGGTTCGATGAGCAGTTCTTC
CASSLGTSGFDEQFF